This T cell receptor beta chain comes out of a study of T cells after yellow fever vaccination. Study results and caveats: Sorted memory subsets showed almost no vaccine-responding clonotypes on day 0. Though weaker, the secondary response peaked faster, on day 5 versus 15. Most clones from primary vaccination were detected again post-booster (almost 98% CD4, 88% CD8).

The germline V gene encodes CDR1 KGHSH and CDR2 LQKENI. The CDR3 is 13 amino acids. V was trimmed by 2 bases and J by 5 bases, leaving 7 bases between them. At least ten counts were recorded for this clonotype. As TCR cDNA was made by 5'RACE template switching, a universal primer site and UMIs were added. MiXCR was run by TCRdb on the 5' RACE reads, yielding one entry per CDR3 protein. Altogether about 4,500 distinct CDR3 sequences are present, roughly 7.4% being singletons, with the ten largest covering around 62%. The source material was PBMCs, either bulk or a sorted T-cell subset (CD4+, CD8+, memory, or dextramer-sorted; not recorded which), sampled 35 to 50 days after the first yellow fever vaccination. This chain links TRBV18 with TRBJ1-5; no clear D gene. The receptor comes from a man younger than 35 who received the YFV17D yellow fever vaccine. Here the CDR3 DNA reads TGTGCCAGCTCACCAGGGGAGGATCAGCCCCAGCATTTT. This encodes CASSPGEDQPQHF.